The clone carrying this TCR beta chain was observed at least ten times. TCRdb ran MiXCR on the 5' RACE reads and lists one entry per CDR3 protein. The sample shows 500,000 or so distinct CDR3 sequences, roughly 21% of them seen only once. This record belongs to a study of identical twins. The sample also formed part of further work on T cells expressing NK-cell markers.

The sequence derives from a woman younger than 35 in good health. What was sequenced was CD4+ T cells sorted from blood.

The CDR3 DNA reads as TGTGCCAGCAGCGGAACAGGGTTCTACAATGAGCAGTTCTTC. As protein: CASSGTGFYNEQFF. The chain has TRBV9 and TRBJ2-1, with D tentatively TRBD1 (6 bases). The germline V gene encodes CDR1 SGDLS and CDR2 YYNGEE. The CDR3 totals 14 residues. Trimming left V 3 bases short and J 3 bases short, with 10 bases between.